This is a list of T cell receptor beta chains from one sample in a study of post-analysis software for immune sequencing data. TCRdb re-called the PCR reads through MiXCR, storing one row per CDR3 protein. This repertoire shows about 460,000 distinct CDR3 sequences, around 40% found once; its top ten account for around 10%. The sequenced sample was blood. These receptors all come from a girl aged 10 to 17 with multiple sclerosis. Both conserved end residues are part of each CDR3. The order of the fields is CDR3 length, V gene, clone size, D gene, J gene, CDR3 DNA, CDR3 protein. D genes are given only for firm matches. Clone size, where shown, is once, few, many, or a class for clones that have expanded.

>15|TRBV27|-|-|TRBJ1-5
TGTGCCAGCAGTTTGTTCCCCGGTCGTAATCAGCCCCAGCATTTT
CASSLFPGRNQPQHF
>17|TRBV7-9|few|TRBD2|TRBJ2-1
TGTGCCAGCAGCTTAAGCGGGAGGCCCGATACCTACAATGAGCAGTTCTTC
CASSLSGRPDTYNEQFF
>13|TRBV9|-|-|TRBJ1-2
TGTGCCAGCAGCGTACCGGGGCGATATGGCTACACCTTC
CASSVPGRYGYTF
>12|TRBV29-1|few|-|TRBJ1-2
TGCAGCGCTTCCGACAGGTTGGGTGGCTACACCTTC
CSASDRLGGYTF
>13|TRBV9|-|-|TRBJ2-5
TGTGCCAGCAGCGAAAGCGCGCGAGAGACCCAGTACTTC
CASSESARETQYF
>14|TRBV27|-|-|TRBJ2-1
TGTGCCAGCAGCTCTACTAGTGGGGACAATGAGCAGTTCTTC
CASSSTSGDNEQFF
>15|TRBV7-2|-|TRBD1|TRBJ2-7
TGTGCCAGCAGCTCGACAGGGAATACAGGCTACGAGCAGTACTTC
CASSSTGNTGYEQYF
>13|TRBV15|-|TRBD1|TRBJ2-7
TGTGCCACTAGCAGGGACAGACAGTACGAGCAGTACTTC
CATSRDRQYEQYF
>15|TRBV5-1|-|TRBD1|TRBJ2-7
TGCGCCAGCAGCATGGACAGGGGCGGATCCTACGAGCAGTACTTC
CASSMDRGGSYEQYF
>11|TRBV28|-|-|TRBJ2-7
TGTGCCAGCAGTTGGAGGTCCGCCCAGTACTTC
CASSWRSAQYF
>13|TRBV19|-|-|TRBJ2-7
TGTGCCAGTAAGAGGGCAGGGGCCTACGAGCAGTACTTC
CASKRAGAYEQYF
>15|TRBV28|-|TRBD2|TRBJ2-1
TGTGCCAGCAGGCGACCGACTAGCGGGAGGCGTGAGCAGTTCTTC
CASRRPTSGRREQFF
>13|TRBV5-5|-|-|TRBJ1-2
TGTGCCAGCAGCAGGAGGCAGGGAGATGGCTACACCTTC
CASSRRQGDGYTF
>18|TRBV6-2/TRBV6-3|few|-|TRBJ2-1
TGTGCCAGCAGTTACTCGAAAAGGACTCCGAGCTCCTACAATGAGCAGTTCTTC
CASSYSKRTPSSYNEQFF
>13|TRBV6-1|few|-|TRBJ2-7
TGTGCCAGCAGTGCTGAGAGGACCTACGAGCAGTACTTC
CASSAERTYEQYF
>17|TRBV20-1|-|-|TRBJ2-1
TGCAGTGCTAGATGGGAAGGAGGTAGCGGAAAATACAATGAGCAGTTCTTC
CSARWEGGSGKYNEQFF
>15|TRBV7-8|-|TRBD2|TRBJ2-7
TGTGCCAGCAGTCCTTTAGCGGGAGCAAACTACGAGCAGTACTTC
CASSPLAGANYEQYF
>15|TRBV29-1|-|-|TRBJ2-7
TGCAGCGTTGAGGTAACCGGGACTGCTTCCTACGAGCAGTACTTC
CSVEVTGTASYEQYF
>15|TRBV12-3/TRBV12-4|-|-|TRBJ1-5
TGTGCCAGCAGTTTCGCCGGTCCGGGCAATCAGCCCCAGCATTTT
CASSFAGPGNQPQHF
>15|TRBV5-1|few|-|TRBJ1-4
TGCGCCAGCACCTCCTCCGTCGCGGGGAATGAAAAACTGTTTTTT
CASTSSVAGNEKLFF
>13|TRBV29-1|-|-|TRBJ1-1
TGCAGCGGTGAGACGGAGACGAACACTGAAGCTTTCTTT
CSGETETNTEAFF
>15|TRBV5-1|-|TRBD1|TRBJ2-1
TGCGCCAGCAACTTGTCCGGGACAGCTGACAATGAGCAGTTCTTC
CASNLSGTADNEQFF
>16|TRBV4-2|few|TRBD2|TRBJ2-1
TGTGCCAGCAGCCAAGAGCCTAGCGGGGCTTACAATGAGCAGTTCTTC
CASSQEPSGAYNEQFF
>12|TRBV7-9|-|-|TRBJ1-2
TGTGCCAGCAACTCACCGGGAGGAGGCTACACCTTC
CASNSPGGGYTF
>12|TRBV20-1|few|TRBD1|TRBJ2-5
TGCAGTGCTCGGACAGGTCAAGAGACCCAGTACTTC
CSARTGQETQYF
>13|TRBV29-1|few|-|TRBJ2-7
TGCAGCGCTTTGGAGGGGGTAAGCTACGAGCAGTACTTC
CSALEGVSYEQYF
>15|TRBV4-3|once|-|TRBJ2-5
TGCGCCAGCAGCCAAGACCCACGGGAGCGGGAGACCCAGTACTTC
CASSQDPRERETQYF
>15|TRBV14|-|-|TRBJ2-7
TGTGCCAGCAGCCATAGCCAGCAGGGACCCTACGAGCAGTACTTC
CASSHSQQGPYEQYF
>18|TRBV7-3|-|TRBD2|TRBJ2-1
TGTGCCAGCAGCTCCCGGGGACTAGCGGGATCCTCCTACAATGAGCAGTTCTTC
CASSSRGLAGSSYNEQFF
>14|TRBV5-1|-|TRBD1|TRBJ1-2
TGCGCCAGCAGCTTAACGACAGGGTCGGGAGGCTACACCTTC
CASSLTTGSGGYTF
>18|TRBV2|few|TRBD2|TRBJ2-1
TGTGCCAGCAGTGATCGGCATAGCGGGAGTATCACCTACAATGAGCAGTTCTTC
CASSDRHSGSITYNEQFF
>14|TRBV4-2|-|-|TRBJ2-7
TGTGCCAGCAGCCAAGATAGGAGGGTCTACGAGCAGTACTTC
CASSQDRRVYEQYF
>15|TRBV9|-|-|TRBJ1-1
TGTGCCAGCAGCCCAGAGACAGGATCGAACACTGAAGCTTTCTTT
CASSPETGSNTEAFF
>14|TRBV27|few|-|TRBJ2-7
TGTGCCAGCAGTTTCGGTGGGGACGGGGCTGAGCAGTACTTC
CASSFGGDGAEQYF
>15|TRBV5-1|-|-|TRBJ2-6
TGCGCCAGCAGCGGGACAACCTCTGGGGCCAACGTCCTGACTTTC
CASSGTTSGANVLTF
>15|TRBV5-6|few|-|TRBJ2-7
TGTGCCAGCAGCCCAGATAAGGGGGGTCCCTACGAGCAGTACTTC
CASSPDKGGPYEQYF
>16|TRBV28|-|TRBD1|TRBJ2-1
TGTGCCAGCAGTTCCGATCTGGGACAGTCAGGCAATGAGCAGTTCTTC
CASSSDLGQSGNEQFF
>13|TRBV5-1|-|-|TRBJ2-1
TGCGCCAGCAGCTTGGGGATCAACAATGAGCAGTTCTTC
CASSLGINNEQFF
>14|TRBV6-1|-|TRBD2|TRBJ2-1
TGTGCCAGCAGTGAGGGACTAGCGGGAGGGGAGCAGTTCTTC
CASSEGLAGGEQFF
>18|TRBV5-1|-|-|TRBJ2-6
TGCGCCAGCAGCTTATTAGGGGCTATGGGCTCTGGGGCCAACGTCCTGACTTTC
CASSLLGAMGSGANVLTF
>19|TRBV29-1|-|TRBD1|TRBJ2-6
TGCAGCGTTGACGGGGACAGGGGATCTTATTCCTCTGGGGCCAACGTCCTGACTTTC
CSVDGDRGSYSSGANVLTF
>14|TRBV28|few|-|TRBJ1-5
TGTGCCAGCAGTTCCCGCAGCAGCAATCAGCCCCAGCATTTT
CASSSRSSNQPQHF
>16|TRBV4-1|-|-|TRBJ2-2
TGCGCCAGCAGCCAAGAGTCAGGCTGGGACACCGGGGAGCTGTTTTTT
CASSQESGWDTGELFF
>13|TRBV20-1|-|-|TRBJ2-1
TGCAGTGCTAGAGGAACAGTATACAATGAGCAGTTCTTC
CSARGTVYNEQFF
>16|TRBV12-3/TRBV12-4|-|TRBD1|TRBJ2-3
TGTGCCGGCAGTTTAGTAGCGACAGGGGGCTCAGATACGCAGTATTTT
CAGSLVATGGSDTQYF
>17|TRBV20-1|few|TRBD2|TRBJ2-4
TGCAGTGCTAGCCCTCATCCGGGACTAGCGGGAGAGGACATTCAGTACTTC
CSASPHPGLAGEDIQYF
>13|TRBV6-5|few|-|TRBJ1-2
TGTGCCAGCAGTTACTTCAGGGATTCCGGCTACACCTTC
CASSYFRDSGYTF
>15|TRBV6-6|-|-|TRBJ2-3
TGTGCCAGCAGTTACACGGGCAGGGGCACAGATACGCAGTATTTT
CASSYTGRGTDTQYF
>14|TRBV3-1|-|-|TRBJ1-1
TGTGCCAGCAGCCCCGCGGGATTAAACACTGAAGCTTTCTTT
CASSPAGLNTEAFF
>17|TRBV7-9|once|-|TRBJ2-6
TGTGCCAGCAGCTTATCAGGACGCAGCTCTGGGGCCAACGTCCTGACTTTC
CASSLSGRSSGANVLTF
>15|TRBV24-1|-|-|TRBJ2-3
TGTGCCACCAGTGAGACACCTGGGGCCCCAGATACGCAGTATTTT
CATSETPGAPDTQYF
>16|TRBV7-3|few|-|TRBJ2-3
TGTGCCAGCAGCTTAAGAGTGGGTCTCGGTACAGATACGCAGTATTTT
CASSLRVGLGTDTQYF
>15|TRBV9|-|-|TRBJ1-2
TGTGCCAGCAGCGCCTCGACAGGTAGAGGATATGGCTACACCTTC
CASSASTGRGYGYTF
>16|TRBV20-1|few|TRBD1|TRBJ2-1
TGCAGTGCTACCCGGGACAGGAGTTCCTTAGGCAATGAGCAGTTCTTC
CSATRDRSSLGNEQFF
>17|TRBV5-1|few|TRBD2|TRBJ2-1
TGCGCCAGCAGCCGGGGACTAGCGGGAGGGTCTGTCAATGAGCAGTTCTTC
CASSRGLAGGSVNEQFF
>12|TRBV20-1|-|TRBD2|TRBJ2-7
TGCAGTGCTAATAGCGGGAGAGGCGAGCAGTACTTC
CSANSGRGEQYF